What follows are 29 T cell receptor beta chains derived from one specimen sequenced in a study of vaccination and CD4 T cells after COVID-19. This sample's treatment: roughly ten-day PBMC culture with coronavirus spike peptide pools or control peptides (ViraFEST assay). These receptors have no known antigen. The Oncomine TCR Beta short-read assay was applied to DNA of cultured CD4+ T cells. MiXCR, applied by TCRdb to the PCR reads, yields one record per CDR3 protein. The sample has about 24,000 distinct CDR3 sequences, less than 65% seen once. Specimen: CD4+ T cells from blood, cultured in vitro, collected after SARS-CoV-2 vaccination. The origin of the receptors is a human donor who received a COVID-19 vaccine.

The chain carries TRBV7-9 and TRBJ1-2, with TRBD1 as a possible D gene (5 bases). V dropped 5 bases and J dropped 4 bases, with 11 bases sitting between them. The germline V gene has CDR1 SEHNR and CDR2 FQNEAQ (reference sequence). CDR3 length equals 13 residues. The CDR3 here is CASSLGGGYGYTF. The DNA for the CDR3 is TGTGCCAGCAGCCTTGGGGGAGGCTATGGCTACACCTTC. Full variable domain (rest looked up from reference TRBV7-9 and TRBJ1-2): DTGVSQNPRHKITKRGQNVTFRCDPISEHNRLYWYRQTLGQGPEFLTYFQNEAQLEKSRLLSDRFSAERPKGSFSTLEIQRTEQGDSAMYLCASSLGGGYGYTFGSGTRLTVV.

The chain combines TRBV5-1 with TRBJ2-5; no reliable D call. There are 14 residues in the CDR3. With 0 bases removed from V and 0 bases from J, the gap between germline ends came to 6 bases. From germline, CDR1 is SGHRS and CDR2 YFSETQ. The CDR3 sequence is CASSLGQYQETQYF. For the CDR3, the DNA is TGCGCCAGCAGCTTGGGCCAGTACCAAGAGACCCAGTACTTC.

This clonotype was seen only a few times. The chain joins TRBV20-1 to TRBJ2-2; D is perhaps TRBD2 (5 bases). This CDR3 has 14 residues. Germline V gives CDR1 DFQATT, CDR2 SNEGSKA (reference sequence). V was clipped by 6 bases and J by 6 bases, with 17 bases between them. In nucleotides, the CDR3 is TGCAGTGCCGGCCGAATCGAGGGCGCCGGGGAGCTGTTTTTT. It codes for CSAGRIEGAGELFF.

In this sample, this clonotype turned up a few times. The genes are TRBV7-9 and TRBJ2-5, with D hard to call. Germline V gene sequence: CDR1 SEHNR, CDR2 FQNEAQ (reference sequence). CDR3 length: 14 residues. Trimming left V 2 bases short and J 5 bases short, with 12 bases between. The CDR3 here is CASSLFGSPETQYF. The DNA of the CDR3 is TGTGCCAGCAGCTTATTTGGGTCCCCCGAGACCCAGTACTTC.

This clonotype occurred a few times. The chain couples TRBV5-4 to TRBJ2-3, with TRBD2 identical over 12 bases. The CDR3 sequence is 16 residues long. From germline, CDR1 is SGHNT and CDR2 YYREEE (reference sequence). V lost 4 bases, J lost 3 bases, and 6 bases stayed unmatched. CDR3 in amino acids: CASSLTSGGETDTQYF. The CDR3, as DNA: TGTGCCAGCAGCCTGACTAGCGGGGGTGAAACAGATACGCAGTATTTT.

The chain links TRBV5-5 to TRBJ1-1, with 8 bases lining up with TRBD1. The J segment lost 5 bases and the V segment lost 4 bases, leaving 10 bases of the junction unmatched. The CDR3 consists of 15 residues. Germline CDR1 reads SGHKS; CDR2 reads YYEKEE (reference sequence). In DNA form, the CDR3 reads TGTGCCAGCAGCCACCAGGGGGCATCGGGGACTGAAGCTTTCTTT. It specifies CASSHQGASGTEAFF. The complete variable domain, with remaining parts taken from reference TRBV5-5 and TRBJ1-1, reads DAGVTQSPTHLIKTRGQQVTLRCSPISGHKSVSWYQQVLGQGPQFIFQYYEKEERGRGNFPDRFSARQFPNYSSELNVNALLLGDSALYLCASSHQGASGTEAFFGQGTRLTVV.

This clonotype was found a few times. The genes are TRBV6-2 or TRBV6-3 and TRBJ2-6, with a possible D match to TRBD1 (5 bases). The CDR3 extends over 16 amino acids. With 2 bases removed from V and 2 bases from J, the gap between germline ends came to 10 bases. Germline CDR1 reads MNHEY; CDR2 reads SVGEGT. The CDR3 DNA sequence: TGTGCCAGCAGTTACGCAGGGTGGCCTGGGGCCAACGTCCTGACTTTC. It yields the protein CASSYAGWPGANVLTF.

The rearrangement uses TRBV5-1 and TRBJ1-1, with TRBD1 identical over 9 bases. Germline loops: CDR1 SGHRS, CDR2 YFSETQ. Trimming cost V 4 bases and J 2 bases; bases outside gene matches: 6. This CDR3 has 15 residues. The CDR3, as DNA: TGCGCCAGCAGCGCCGGACAGGGGCAAAACACTGAAGCTTTCTTT. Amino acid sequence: CASSAGQGQNTEAFF.

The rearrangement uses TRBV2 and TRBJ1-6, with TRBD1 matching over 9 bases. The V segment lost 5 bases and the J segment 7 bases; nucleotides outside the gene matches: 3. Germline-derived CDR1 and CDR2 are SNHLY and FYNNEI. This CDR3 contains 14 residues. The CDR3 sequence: CASSRQGENSPLHF. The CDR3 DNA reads TGTGCCAGCAGTCGACAGGGGGAGAATTCACCCCTCCACTTT.

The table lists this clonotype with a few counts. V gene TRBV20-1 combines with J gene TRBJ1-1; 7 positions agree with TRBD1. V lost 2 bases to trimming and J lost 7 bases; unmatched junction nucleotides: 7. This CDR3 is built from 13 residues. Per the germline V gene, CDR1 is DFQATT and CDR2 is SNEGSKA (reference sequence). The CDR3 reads CSARQGGKGEAFF. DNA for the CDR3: TGCAGTGCTAGACAGGGGGGAAAAGGTGAAGCTTTCTTT.

The CDR3 DNA sequence: TGTGCCTGGAGTAAGGGGGGACCAGAGACCCAGTACTTC. Protein sequence: CAWSKGGPETQYF. This rearrangement joins TRBV30 to TRBJ2-5; D might be TRBD1 or TRBD2, each matching 6 bases. The V end lost 2 bases, the J end lost 4 bases, and 11 bases lay between the germline ends. CDR1 is GTSNPN and CDR2 is SVGIG in the germline V gene (reference sequence). The CDR3 length is 13 residues.

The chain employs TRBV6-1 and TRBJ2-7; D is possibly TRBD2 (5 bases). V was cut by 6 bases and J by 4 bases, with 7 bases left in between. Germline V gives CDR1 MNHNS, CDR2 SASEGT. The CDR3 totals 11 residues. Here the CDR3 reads CASSGLYEQYF. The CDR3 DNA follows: TGTGCCAGCAGCGGACTTTACGAGCAGTACTTC.

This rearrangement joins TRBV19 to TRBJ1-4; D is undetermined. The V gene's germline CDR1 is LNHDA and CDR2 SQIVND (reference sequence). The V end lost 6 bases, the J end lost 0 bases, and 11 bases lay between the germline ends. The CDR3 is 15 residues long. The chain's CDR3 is CASSRRASTNEKLFF. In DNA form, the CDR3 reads TGTGCCAGTAGCAGACGGGCCTCAACTAATGAAAAACTGTTTTTT.

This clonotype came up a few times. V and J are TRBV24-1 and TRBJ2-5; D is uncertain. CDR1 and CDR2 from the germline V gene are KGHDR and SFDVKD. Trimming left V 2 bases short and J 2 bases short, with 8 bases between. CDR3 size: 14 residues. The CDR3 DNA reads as TGTGCCACCAGTGATTCCCCGCAGCAAGAGACCCAGTACTTC. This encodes CATSDSPQQETQYF.

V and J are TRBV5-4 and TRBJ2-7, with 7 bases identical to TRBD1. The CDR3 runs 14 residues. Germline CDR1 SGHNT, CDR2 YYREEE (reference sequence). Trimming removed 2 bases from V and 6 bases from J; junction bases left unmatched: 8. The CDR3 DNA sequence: TGTGCCAGCAGCTTTCCGGGACAGAAAATCGAGCAGTACTTC. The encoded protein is CASSFPGQKIEQYF.

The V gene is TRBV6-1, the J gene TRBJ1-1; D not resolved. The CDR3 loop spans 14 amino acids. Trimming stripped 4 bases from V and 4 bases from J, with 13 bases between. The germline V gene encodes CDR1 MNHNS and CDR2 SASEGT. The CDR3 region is CASSATSSLTEAFF. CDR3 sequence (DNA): TGTGCCAGCAGTGCCACCTCCAGCCTCACTGAAGCTTTCTTT.

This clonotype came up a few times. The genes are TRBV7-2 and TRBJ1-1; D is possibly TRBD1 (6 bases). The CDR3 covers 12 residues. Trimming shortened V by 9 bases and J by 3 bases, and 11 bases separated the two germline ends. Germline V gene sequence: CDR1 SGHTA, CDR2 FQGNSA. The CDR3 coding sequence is TGTGCCAGTTCGGCAGGGGACACTGAAGCTTTCTTT. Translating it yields CASSAGDTEAFF.

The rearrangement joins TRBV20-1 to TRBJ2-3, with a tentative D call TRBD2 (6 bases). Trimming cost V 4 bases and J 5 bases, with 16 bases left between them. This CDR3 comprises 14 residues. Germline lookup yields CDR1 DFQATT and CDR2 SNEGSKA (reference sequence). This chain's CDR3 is CSAIRPSEVDTQYF. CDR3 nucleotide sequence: TGCAGTGCTATTAGGCCTAGCGAGGTAGATACGCAGTATTTT.

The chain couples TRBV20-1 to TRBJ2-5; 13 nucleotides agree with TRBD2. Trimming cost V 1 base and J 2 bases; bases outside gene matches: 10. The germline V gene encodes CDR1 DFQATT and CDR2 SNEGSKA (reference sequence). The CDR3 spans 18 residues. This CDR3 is CSARGGTSGAMLQETQYF. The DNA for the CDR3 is TGCAGTGCTAGAGGAGGGACTAGCGGGGCGATGCTACAAGAGACCCAGTACTTC.

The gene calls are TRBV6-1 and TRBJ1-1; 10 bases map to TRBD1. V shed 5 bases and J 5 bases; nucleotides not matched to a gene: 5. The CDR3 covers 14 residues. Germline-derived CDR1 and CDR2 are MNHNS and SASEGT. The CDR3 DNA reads TGTGCCAGCAGTAGGGGGACAGGGGAGACTGAAGCTTTCTTT. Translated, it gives CASSRGTGETEAFF.

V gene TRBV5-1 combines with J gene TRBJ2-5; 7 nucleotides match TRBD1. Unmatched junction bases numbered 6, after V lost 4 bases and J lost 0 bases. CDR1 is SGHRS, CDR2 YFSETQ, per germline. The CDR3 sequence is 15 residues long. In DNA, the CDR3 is TGCGCCAGCAGCGTAGGACAGGCCGACCAAGAGACCCAGTACTTC. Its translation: CASSVGQADQETQYF.

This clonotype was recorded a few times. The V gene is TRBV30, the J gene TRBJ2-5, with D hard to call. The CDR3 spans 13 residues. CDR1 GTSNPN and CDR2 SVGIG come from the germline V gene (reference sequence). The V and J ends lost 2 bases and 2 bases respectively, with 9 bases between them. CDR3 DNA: TGTGCCTGGAGTACCCATGGGCAAGAGACCCAGTACTTC. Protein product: CAWSTHGQETQYF.

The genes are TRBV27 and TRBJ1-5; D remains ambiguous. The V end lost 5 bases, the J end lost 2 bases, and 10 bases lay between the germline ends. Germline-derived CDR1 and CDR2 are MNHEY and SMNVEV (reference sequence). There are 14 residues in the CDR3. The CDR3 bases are TGTGCCAGCAGTCCTCATGGCGGCAATCAGCCCCAGCATTTT. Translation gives CASSPHGGNQPQHF.

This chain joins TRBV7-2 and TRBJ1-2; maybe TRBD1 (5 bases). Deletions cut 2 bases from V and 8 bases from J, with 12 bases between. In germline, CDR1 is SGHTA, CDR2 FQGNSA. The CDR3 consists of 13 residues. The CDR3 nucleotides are TGTGCCAGCAGCTTAAACGGGCAGGGAGGCTACACCTTC. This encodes CASSLNGQGGYTF.

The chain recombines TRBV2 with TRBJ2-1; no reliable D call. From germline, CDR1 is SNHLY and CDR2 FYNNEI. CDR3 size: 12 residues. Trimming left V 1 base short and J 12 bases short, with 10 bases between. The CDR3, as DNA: TGTGCCAGCAGTGAAGGGTCGGGCGGGCAGTTCTTC. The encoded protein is CASSEGSGGQFF.

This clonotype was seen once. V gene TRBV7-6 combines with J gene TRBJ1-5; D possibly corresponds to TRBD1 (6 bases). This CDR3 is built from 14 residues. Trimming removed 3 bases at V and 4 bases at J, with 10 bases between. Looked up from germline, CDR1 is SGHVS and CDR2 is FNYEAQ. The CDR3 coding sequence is TGTGCCAGCAGCTTGTCGCAGGGGAATCAGCCCCAGCATTTT. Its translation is CASSLSQGNQPQHF.

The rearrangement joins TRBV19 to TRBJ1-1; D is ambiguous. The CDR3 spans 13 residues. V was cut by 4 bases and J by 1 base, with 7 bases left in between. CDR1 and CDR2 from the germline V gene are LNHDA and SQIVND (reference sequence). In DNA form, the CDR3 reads TGTGCCAGTAGTAAGGCAGCGAACACTGAAGCTTTCTTT. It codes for CASSKAANTEAFF.

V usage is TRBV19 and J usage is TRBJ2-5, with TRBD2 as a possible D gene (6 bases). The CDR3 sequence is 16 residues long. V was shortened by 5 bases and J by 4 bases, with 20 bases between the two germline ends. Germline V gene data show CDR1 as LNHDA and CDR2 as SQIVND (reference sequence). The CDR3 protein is CASSLRSGLASETQYF. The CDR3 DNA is TGTGCCAGTAGTCTCCGTAGCGGTCTTGCTTCAGAGACCCAGTACTTC. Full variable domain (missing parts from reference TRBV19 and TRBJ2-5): DGGITQSPKYLFRKEGQNVTLSCEQNLNHDAMYWYRQDPGQGLRLIYYSQIVNDFQKGDIAEGYSVSREKKESFPLTVTSAQKNPTAFYLCASSLRSGLASETQYFGPGTRLLVL.

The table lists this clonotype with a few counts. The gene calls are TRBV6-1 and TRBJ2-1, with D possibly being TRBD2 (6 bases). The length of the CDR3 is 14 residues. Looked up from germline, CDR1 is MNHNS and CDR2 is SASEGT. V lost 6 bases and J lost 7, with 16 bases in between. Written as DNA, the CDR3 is TGTGCCAGCAGCGCGTGGGGGGTTGGGAATGAGCAGTTCTTC. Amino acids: CASSAWGVGNEQFF.